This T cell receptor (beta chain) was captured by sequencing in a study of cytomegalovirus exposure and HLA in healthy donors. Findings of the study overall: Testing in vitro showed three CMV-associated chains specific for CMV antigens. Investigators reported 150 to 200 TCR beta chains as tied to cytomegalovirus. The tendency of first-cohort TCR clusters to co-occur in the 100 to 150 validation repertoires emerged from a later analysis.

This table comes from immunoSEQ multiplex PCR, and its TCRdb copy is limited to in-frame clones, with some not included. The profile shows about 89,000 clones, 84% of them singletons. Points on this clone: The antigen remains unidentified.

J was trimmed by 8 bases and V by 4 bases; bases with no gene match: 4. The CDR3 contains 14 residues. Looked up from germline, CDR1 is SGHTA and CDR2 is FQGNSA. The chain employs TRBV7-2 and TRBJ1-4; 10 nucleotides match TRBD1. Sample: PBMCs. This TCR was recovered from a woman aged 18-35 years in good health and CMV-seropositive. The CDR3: CASSSDRGSEKLFF. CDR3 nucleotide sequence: TGTGCCAGCAGCTCGGACAGGGGGTCGGAAAAACTGTTTTTT.